A single sample gave rise to the 20 T cell receptor beta chains below, sequenced in a study of blood T cell repertoires in COVID-19. Assay used: immunoSEQ multiplex PCR; TCRdb lists only in-frame clones, some missing. Of some 430,000 clones listed, less than 95% are singletons. The sample comprised PBMCs or T cells enriched from blood (not recorded which). Receptors originate from a man between 18 and 35 years old who had recovered from COVID-19.

The rearrangement uses TRBV2 and TRBJ2-7; D is unresolved. This CDR3 spans 12 amino acids. Trimming pared 4 bases from V and 4 bases from J, leaving 8 bases between. Germline loops: CDR1 SNHLY, CDR2 FYNNEI. In nucleotides, the CDR3 is TGTGCCAGCAGTGTTAGTTTATACGAGCAGTACTTC. Residues: CASSVSLYEQYF.

This clone has ten or more counts. This chain connects TRBV27 to TRBJ1-1; 8 bases match TRBD1. Germline CDR1 reads MNHEY; CDR2 reads SMNVEV (reference sequence). The CDR3 covers 16 residues. J was trimmed by 4 bases and V by 3 bases; bases with no gene match: 10. CDR3 region: CASSFSQGEAGTEAFF. The CDR3, as DNA: TGTGCCAGCAGTTTCTCACAGGGGGAGGCCGGCACTGAAGCTTTCTTT.

The chain recombines TRBV7-9 with TRBJ1-2, with a possible D match to TRBD1 (6 bases). V was shortened by 5 bases and J by 2 bases, with 15 bases between the two germline ends. The CDR3 spans 15 residues. Germline lookup yields CDR1 SEHNR and CDR2 FQNEAQ (reference sequence). CDR3 DNA: TGTGCCAGCAGCCGGGACGGTCAGGGGAACTATGGCTACACCTTC. Its translation is CASSRDGQGNYGYTF.

The CDR3 DNA follows: TGTGCCAGCAGCCCGGGACTTGACACCATATATTTT. It encodes CASSPGLDTIYF. This chain links TRBV5-4 with TRBJ1-3, with D possibly TRBD1 on 5 matching bases. Germline CDR1 is SGHNT and CDR2 is YYREEE (reference sequence). The CDR3 runs 12 residues. The ends were cut back, 4 bases at V and 8 bases at J, with 10 bases in the middle.

The chain has TRBV5-1 and TRBJ2-7; tentatively, D is TRBD1 (5 bases). The germline CDR1 and CDR2 sequences are SGHRS and YFSETQ. This CDR3 region has 12 residues. V lost 1 base, J lost 6 bases, and 8 bases lay in between. The CDR3 reads CASSLQGGEQYF. The CDR3 coding sequence is TGCGCCAGCAGCTTGCAGGGCGGCGAGCAGTACTTC.

This sequence joins TRBV5-4 and TRBJ2-7, with 16 bases matching TRBD2. J gave up 4 bases and V 4 bases, and 14 bases lay outside the gene matches. Per the germline V gene, CDR1 is SGHNT and CDR2 is YYREEE (reference sequence). CDR3 size: 19 residues. The CDR3 protein is CASSKGTSGRASGPYEQYF. In DNA, the CDR3 is TGTGCCAGCAGCAAGGGGACTAGCGGGAGGGCTTCGGGTCCTTACGAGCAGTACTTC.

The chain uses TRBV30 and TRBJ2-1; TRBD1 aligns across 8 bases. V lost 1 base and J lost 8; bases outside the gene matches: 10. This CDR3 spans 15 amino acids. Germline V gives CDR1 GTSNPN, CDR2 SVGIG (reference sequence). The CDR3 loop is CAWSGGTGYLDEQFF. The CDR3 region has the DNA TGTGCCTGGAGTGGAGGGACAGGTTATCTCGATGAGCAGTTCTTC.

This clone was observed a handful of times. This chain links TRBV9 with TRBJ1-1, with a tentative D call TRBD1 (5 bases). The V gene lost 5 bases and the J gene lost 5 bases, with 13 bases spanning the gap. CDR1 and CDR2 (germline): SGDLS, YYNGEE. CDR3 length: 13 residues. The CDR3 protein is CASSDSSGTEAFF. CDR3 nucleotide sequence: TGTGCCAGCAGTGACTCTTCAGGGACTGAAGCTTTCTTT.

This clone was observed once. The chain employs TRBV9 and TRBJ2-3; the match to TRBD1 covers 7 bases. The length of the CDR3 is 16 residues. V was clipped by 0 bases and J by 5 bases; unmatched bases: 9. Germline V gives CDR1 SGDLS, CDR2 YYNGEE. The DNA of the CDR3 is TGTGCCAGCAGCGTAGCGGGCAGGGGGTGGGAAGATACGCAGTATTTT. Amino acids: CASSVAGRGWEDTQYF. The whole variable domain, remainder taken from reference TRBV9 and TRBJ2-3, is DSGVTQTPKHLITATGQRVTLRCSPRSGDLSVYWYQQSLDQGLQFLIQYYNGEERAKGNILERFSAQQFPDLHSELNLSSLELGDSALYFCASSVAGRGWEDTQYFGPGTRLTVL.

This chain connects TRBV6-5 to TRBJ1-1, with D uncertain. This CDR3 has 15 residues. The germline CDR1 and CDR2 sequences are MNHEY and SVGAGI. V was cut by 0 bases and J by 1 base, with 9 bases left in between. The CDR3 nucleotides read TGTGCCAGCAGTTACTCGAGGGTATGGAACACTGAAGCTTTCTTT. The encoded protein is CASSYSRVWNTEAFF.

The genes are TRBV3-1 (or the pseudogene TRBV3-2) and TRBJ1-2; a possible D gene is TRBD1 (6 bases). This CDR3 region has 13 residues. CDR1 and CDR2 from the germline V gene are LGHDT and YNNKEL (reference sequence). V shed 3 bases and J shed 12 bases, with 17 bases lying between them. CDR3 DNA sequence: TGTGCCAGCAGCCAGGAACCCCTCAGGGGAAACACCTTC. This codes for CASSQEPLRGNTF.

The chain employs TRBV19 and TRBJ1-2; perhaps TRBD1 as D (5 bases). This CDR3 has 15 residues. CDR1 LNHDA and CDR2 SQIVND come from the germline V gene (reference sequence). The ends were cut back, 2 bases at V and 3 bases at J, with 13 bases in the middle. In nucleotides, the CDR3 is TGTGCCAGTAGTATAAGGATGGGGGGAGACTATGGCTACACCTTC. Its translation is CASSIRMGGDYGYTF.

The chain couples TRBV7-2 to TRBJ2-3, with a possible D match to TRBD2 (5 bases). CDR1 and CDR2 (germline): SGHTA, FQGNSA. V was shortened by 5 bases and J by 7 bases, with 10 bases between the two germline ends. The CDR3 spans 12 residues. The CDR3 loop reads CASSRAGYTQYF. CDR3 nucleotide sequence: TGTGCCAGCAGCCGTGCGGGTTATACGCAGTATTTT.

The chain joins TRBV6-1 to TRBJ1-1; 8 bases match TRBD1. Germline V lookup: CDR1 MNHNS, CDR2 SASEGT. Trimming removed 1 base from V and 8 bases from J; junction bases left unmatched: 9. This CDR3 has 15 residues. The CDR3 protein is CASSEVDRERREAFF. The CDR3 DNA follows: TGTGCCAGCAGTGAAGTGGACAGGGAGAGAAGGGAAGCTTTCTTT.

This chain links TRBV14 with TRBJ1-6; 7 bases fit TRBD1. Germline V gives CDR1 SGHDN, CDR2 FVKESK. The junction had 3 bases not matched to a gene; V was cut back by 3 bases and J by 7 bases. The CDR3 is made up of 14 amino acids. The DNA for the CDR3 is TGTGCCAGCAGCCAGGGACAGCTAAATTCACCCCTCCACTTT. Its protein is CASSQGQLNSPLHF.

The chain couples TRBV2 to TRBJ2-1; D is undetermined. Germline-derived CDR1 and CDR2 are SNHLY and FYNNEI. Trimming stripped 4 bases from V and 2 bases from J, with 9 bases between. This CDR3 has 14 amino acids. Written as DNA, the CDR3 is TGTGCCAGCAGTGGAAGAGCAACCTACAATGAGCAGTTCTTC. This gives the protein CASSGRATYNEQFF.

This chain links TRBV7-9 with TRBJ2-7, with TRBD1 matching 7 bases. Trimming removed 1 base from V and 2 bases from J; junction bases left unmatched: 8. Germline V gene lookup returns CDR1 SEHNR and CDR2 FQNEAQ (reference sequence). The CDR3 has 16 amino acids. This CDR3 reads CASSLGRYRGPYEQYF. CDR3 DNA sequence: TGTGCCAGCAGCTTAGGCCGGTACAGGGGCCCCTACGAGCAGTACTTC.

The V and J genes are TRBV28 and TRBJ2-2, with unresolved D. The CDR3 is 17 residues long. Germline V gene lookup returns CDR1 MDHEN and CDR2 SYDVKM. V gave up 4 bases and J gave up 0 bases, with 15 bases separating them. CDR3 amino acids: CASSSYGRTANTGELFF. DNA for the CDR3: TGTGCCAGCAGTTCTTACGGCCGAACAGCGAACACCGGGGAGCTGTTTTTT.

This rearrangement joins TRBV5-4 to TRBJ1-5, with 10 bases matching TRBD1. This CDR3 spans 18 amino acids. CDR1 is SGHNT, CDR2 YYREEE, per germline (reference sequence). V trimming: 4 bases; J trimming: 7 bases; junction bases outside the gene matches: 17. CDR3 in DNA: TGTGCCAGCAGCCCCGGGTGGACAGGGGGTCCGCGTACGCAGCCCCAGCATTTT. It yields the protein CASSPGWTGGPRTQPQHF.

CDR3 residues: CASSLDRVGNTIYF. CDR3 sequence (DNA): TGTGCCAGCAGTTTGGACAGGGTCGGAAACACCATATATTTT. The V gene is TRBV6-5, the J gene TRBJ1-3; 8 nucleotides agree with TRBD1. This CDR3 comprises 14 residues. Trimming removed 4 bases from V and 4 bases from J; junction bases left unmatched: 3. Germline V gene sequence: CDR1 MNHEY, CDR2 SVGAGI.